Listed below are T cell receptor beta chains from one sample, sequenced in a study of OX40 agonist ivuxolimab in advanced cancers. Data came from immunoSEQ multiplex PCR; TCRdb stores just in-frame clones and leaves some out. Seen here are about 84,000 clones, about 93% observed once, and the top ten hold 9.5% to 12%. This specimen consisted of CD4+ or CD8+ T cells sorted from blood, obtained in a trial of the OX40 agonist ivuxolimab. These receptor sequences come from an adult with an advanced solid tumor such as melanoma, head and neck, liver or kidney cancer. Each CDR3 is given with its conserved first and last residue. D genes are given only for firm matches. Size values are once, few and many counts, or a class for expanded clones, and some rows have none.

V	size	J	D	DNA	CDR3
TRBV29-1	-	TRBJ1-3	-	TGCAGCGTTGAATCATCGGCCAGAATGGGAAACACCATATATTTT	CSVESSARMGNTIYF
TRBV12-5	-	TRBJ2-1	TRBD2	TGTGCTAGTGGTTTGAACTCCGGGACTAGCGGGAGAGGGAATGAGCAGTTCTTC	CASGLNSGTSGRGNEQFF
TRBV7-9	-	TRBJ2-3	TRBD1	TGTGCCAGCAGCTCCCGTGTGACAGGGCCTAACACAGATACGCAGTATTTT	CASSSRVTGPNTDTQYF
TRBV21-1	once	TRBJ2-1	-	TGTGCCAGCAGCAATTTGACTAGTGGGGAGTTCTTC	CASSNLTSGEFF
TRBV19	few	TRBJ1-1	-	TGTGCCAGCGTCAATCGGGAAGGAGCTTTCTTT	CASVNREGAFF
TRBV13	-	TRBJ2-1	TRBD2	TGTGCCAGCAGTCCGGGCCTAGCGGAGAACAATGAGCAGTTCTTC	CASSPGLAENNEQFF
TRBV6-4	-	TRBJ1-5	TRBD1	TGTGCCAGCATGACAGGGACTAGCAATCAGCCCCAGCATTTT	CASMTGTSNQPQHF
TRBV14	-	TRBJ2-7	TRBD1	TGTGCCAGCAGCTGGGGACAGGGGTACGAGCAGTACTTC	CASSWGQGYEQYF
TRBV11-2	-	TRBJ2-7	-	TGTGCCAGCAGCTCGCCCTTGTTACCTCTCTACGAGCAGTACTTC	CASSSPLLPLYEQYF
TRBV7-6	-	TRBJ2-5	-	TGTGCCAGCAGCGCCCGCCGGGGCCAAGAGACCCAGTACTTC	CASSARRGQETQYF
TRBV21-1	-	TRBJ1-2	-	TGTGCCAGCAGCAAACTGGACAGGGGGCTAATTAGGTCGTCTGGCTACACCTTC	CASSKLDRGLIRSSGYTF
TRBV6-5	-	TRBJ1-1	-	TGTGCCAGCAGTTACTCGAAATGGGTGGACACTGAAGCTTTCTTT	CASSYSKWVDTEAFF
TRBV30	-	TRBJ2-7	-	TGTGCCTGGAGTGTACTGGGGCGGGAATTCGAGCAGTACTTC	CAWSVLGREFEQYF
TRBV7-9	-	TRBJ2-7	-	TGTGCCATTTTGGGCCAGGGGTTTCCCTACGAGCAGTACTTC	CAILGQGFPYEQYF
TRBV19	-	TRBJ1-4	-	TGTGCCAGTAGCGCTTGGACGGGGGGGAATAATGAAAAACTGTTTTTT	CASSAWTGGNNEKLFF
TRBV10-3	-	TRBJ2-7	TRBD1	TGTGCCATCATAGGACAGGGCGGCGAGCAGTACTTC	CAIIGQGGEQYF
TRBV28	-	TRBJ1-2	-	TGTGCCAGCAGTGACGCGGCCCGCAACTATGGCTACACCTTC	CASSDAARNYGYTF
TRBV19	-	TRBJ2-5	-	TGTGCCAGTAGCCAGGGACTCCTGTACCAAGAGACCCAGTACTTC	CASSQGLLYQETQYF
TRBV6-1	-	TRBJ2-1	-	TGTGCCAGCAGTCCATCCGTAGTGTCCTACAATGAGCAGTTCTTC	CASSPSVVSYNEQFF
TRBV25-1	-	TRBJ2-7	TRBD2	TGTGCCAGCAGTGAATACCTAGCGGGAGACTACGAGCAGTACTTC	CASSEYLAGDYEQYF
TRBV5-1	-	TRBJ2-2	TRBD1	TGCGCCAGCAGCTTGGTTGGACAGGGTTATTACGGCGGGGAGCTGTTTTTT	CASSLVGQGYYGGELFF
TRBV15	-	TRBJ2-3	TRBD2	TGTGCCACCAGCAGAGGGGCGGGAGGGGGCACAGATACGCAGTATTTT	CATSRGAGGGTDTQYF
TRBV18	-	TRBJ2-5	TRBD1	TGTGCCAGCTCCTGGGATGAAACCGGGACAGGGCAAGACCAAGAGACCCAGTACTTC	CASSWDETGTGQDQETQYF
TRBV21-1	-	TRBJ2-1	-	TGTGCCAGCAGCAAAGTGAGGGAGGGAGTCGTAGACAATGAGCAGTTCTTC	CASSKVREGVVDNEQFF
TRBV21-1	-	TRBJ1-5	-	TGTGCCAGCAGCAAAGTAAAACAGGCGACCAATCAGCCCCAGCATTTT	CASSKVKQATNQPQHF
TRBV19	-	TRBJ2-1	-	TGTGCCAGTAGTATAGACGCGGCACTAGAGGGCGATGAGCAGTTCTTC	CASSIDAALEGDEQFF
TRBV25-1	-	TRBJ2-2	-	TGTGCCAGCAATAGGGGTGGCGGGGAGCTGTTTTTT	CASNRGGGELFF
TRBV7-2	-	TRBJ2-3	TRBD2	TGTGCCAGCAGCTTCCCCCTAGCGGGAGGGCCAGATACGCAGTATTTT	CASSFPLAGGPDTQYF
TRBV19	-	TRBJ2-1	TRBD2	TGTGCCAGTAGTATAGTACTAGCGGGAGCAAATGAGCAGTTCTTC	CASSIVLAGANEQFF
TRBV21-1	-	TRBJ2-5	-	TGTGCCAGCAGCGGATGGACAGGGGGCAAGTGTGACGGGTTCCAAGAGACCCAGTACTTC	CASSGWTGGKCDGFQETQYF
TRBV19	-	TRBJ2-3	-	TGTGCCAGTAGTATTACGGCAGATACGCAGTATTTT	CASSITADTQYF
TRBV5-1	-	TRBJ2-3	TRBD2	TGCGCCAGCAAACCGGGGCTAGCGGGAGGGCCTGGCACAGATACGCAGTATTTT	CASKPGLAGGPGTDTQYF
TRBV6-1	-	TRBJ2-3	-	TGTGCCAGCAGTGAGGGCCAGCGGTCAACAGATACGCAGTATTTT	CASSEGQRSTDTQYF
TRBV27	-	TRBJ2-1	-	TGTGCCAGCAGTTTGTTGGGGGGTCAGCTTAGCTCCTACAATGAGCAGTTCTTC	CASSLLGGQLSSYNEQFF
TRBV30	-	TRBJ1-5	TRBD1	TGTGCCTGGAGTGCCAGGGGGTTTGGGAATCAGCCCCAGCATTTT	CAWSARGFGNQPQHF
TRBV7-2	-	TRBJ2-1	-	TGTGCCAGCAGCTGGAGCGGGCCCAATTCCGATGAGCAGTTCTTC	CASSWSGPNSDEQFF
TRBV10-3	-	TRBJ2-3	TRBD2	TGTGCCATCAGTGAGTCGAGAACTAGCGCGACAGATACGCAGTATTTT	CAISESRTSATDTQYF
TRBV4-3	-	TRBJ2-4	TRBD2	TGCGCCAGCAGCCACGGGAGGGCCCGGACCAAAAACATTCAGTACTTC	CASSHGRARTKNIQYF
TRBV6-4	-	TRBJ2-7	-	TGTGCCAGCAGTGACGGGGGACGGAGGATATACGAGCAGTACTTC	CASSDGGRRIYEQYF
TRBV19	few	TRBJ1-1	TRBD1	TGTGCCAGTAGTCCACAGGGGCCGGACACTGAAGCTTTCTTT	CASSPQGPDTEAFF
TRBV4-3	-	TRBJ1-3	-	TGCGCCAGCAGCCCGGCGGTCACTTCCTCTGGAAACACCATATATTTT	CASSPAVTSSGNTIYF
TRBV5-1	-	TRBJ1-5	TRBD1	TGCGCCAGCAGCTTGGGTCAGGGGGCAGGACAGCCCCAGCATTTT	CASSLGQGAGQPQHF
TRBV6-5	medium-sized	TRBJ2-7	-	TGTGCCAGCAGTTGGGAACAGGGATACGAGCAGTACTTC	CASSWEQGYEQYF
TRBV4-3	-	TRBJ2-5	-	TGCGCCAGCAGCCAAGATGAGGGGGAGACCCAGTACTTC	CASSQDEGETQYF
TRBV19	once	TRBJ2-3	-	TGTGCCAGTAGTATCGGGGTGGAGCCCAGAGCGGATACGCAGTATTTT	CASSIGVEPRADTQYF
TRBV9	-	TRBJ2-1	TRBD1	TGTGCCAGCGCGCGGACAGGGGATAACAATGAGCAGTTCTTC	CASARTGDNNEQFF
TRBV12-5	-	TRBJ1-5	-	TGTGCTAGTGGTTTGGAACAGGGACAGCCCCAGCATTTT	CASGLEQGQPQHF
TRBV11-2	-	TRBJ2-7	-	TGTGCCAGCACCCTAGGGATGGGTCGGGACGAGCAGTACTTC	CASTLGMGRDEQYF
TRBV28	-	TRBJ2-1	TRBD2	TGTGCCAGCAGTTTCTCCCAGCGGGAGTTGGCCAATGAGCAGTTCTTC	CASSFSQRELANEQFF
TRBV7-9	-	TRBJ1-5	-	TGTGCCAGCAGCTTAGCGACAGGAAACCAGCCCCAGCATTTT	CASSLATGNQPQHF